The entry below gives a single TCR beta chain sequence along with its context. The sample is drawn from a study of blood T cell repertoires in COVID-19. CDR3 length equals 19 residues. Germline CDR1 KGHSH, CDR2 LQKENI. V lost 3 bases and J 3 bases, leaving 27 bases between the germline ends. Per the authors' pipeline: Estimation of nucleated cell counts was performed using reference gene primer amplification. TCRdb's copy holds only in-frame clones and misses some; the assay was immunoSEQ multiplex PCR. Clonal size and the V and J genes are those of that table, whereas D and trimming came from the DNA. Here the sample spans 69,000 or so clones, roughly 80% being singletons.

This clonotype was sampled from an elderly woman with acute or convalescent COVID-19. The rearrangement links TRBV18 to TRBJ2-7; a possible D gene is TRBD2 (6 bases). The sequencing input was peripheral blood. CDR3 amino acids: CASSPRPEGTRSSRYEQYF. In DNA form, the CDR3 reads TGTGCCAGCTCACCGAGACCGGAGGGGACGCGAAGTTCTCGCTACGAGCAGTACTTC.